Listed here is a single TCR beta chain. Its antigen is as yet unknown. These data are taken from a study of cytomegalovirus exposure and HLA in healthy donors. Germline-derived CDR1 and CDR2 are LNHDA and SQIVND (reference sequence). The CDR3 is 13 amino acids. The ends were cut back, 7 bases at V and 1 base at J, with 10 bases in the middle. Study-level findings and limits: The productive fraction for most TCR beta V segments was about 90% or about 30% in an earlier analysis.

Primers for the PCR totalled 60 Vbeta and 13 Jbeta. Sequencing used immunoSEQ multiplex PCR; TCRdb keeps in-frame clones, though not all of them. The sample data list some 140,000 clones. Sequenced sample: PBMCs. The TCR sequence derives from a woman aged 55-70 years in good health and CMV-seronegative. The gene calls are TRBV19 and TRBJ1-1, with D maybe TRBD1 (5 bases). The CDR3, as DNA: TGTGCCAGTACTTTCAGGGCGAACACTGAAGCTTTCTTT. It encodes CASTFRANTEAFF.